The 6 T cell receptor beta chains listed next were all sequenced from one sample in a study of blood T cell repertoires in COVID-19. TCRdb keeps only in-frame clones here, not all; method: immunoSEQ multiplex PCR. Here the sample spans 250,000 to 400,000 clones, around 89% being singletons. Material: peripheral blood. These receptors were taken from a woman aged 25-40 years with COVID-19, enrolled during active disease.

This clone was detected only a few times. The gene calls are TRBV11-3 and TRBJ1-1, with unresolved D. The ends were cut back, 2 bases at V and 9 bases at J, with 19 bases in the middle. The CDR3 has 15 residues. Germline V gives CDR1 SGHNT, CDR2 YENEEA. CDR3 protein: CASSLFSGQLQKAFF. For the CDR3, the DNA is TGTGCCAGCAGCTTATTTAGCGGTCAGTTACAAAAAGCTTTCTTT.

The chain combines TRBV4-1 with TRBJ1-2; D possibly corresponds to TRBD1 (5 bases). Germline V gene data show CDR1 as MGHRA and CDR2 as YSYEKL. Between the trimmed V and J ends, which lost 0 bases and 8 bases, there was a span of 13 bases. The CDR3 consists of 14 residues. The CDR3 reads CASSQEGGAWGYTF. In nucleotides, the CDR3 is TGCGCCAGCAGCCAAGAGGGGGGAGCTTGGGGCTACACCTTC.

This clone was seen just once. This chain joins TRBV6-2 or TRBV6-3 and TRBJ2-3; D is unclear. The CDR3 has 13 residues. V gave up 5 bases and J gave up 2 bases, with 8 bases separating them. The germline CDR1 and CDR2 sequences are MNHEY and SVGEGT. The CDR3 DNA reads TGTGCCAGCAGTAAATACAACACAGATACGCAGTATTTT. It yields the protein CASSKYNTDTQYF.

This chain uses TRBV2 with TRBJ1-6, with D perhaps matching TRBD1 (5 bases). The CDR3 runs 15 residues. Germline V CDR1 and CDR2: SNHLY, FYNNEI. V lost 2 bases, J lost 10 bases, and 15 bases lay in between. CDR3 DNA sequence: TGTGCCAGCAGTGAAAATTCCGGGGGAAACTCACCCCTCCACTTT. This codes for CASSENSGGNSPLHF. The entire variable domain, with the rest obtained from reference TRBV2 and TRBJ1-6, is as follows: EPEVTQTPSHQVTQMGQEVILRCVPISNHLYFYWYRQILGQKVEFLVSFYNNEISEKSEIFDDQFSVERPDGSNFTLKIRSTKLEDSAMYFCASSENSGGNSPLHFGNGTRLTVT.

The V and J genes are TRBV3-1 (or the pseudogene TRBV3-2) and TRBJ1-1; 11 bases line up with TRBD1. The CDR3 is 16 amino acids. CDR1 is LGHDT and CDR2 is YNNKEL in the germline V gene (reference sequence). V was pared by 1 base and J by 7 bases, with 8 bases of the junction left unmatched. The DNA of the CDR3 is TGTGCCAGCAGCCAAGGGGCTACCGGGACAGGGGGTGAAGCTTTCTTT. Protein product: CASSQGATGTGGEAFF.

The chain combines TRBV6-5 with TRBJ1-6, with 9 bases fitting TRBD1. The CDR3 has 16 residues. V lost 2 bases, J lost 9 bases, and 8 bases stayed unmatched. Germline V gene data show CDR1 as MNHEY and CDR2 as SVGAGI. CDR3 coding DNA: TGTGCCAGCAGTTACGCATCGACAGGGGGAAGTTCACCCCTCCACTTT. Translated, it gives CASSYASTGGSSPLHF.